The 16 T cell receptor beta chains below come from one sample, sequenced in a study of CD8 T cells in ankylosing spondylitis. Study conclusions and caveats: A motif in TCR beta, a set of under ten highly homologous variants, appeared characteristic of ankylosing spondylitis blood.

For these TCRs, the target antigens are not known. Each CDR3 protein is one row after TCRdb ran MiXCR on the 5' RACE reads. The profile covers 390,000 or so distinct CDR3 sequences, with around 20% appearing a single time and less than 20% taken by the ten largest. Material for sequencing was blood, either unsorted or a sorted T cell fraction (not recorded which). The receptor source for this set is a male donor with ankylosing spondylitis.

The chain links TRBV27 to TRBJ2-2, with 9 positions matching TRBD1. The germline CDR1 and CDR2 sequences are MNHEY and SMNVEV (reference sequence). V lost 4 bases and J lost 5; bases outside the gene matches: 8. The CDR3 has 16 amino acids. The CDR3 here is CASSSMGTGKTGELFF. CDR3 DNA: TGTGCCAGCAGTTCAATGGGGACAGGGAAGACCGGGGAGCTGTTTTTT.

The CDR3 reads CASSLNLGSGARTQYF. As DNA, the CDR3 is TGTGCCAGCAGCCTCAACCTAGGCTCCGGGGCACGGACCCAGTACTTC. This chain connects TRBV7-8 to TRBJ2-5, with D possibly being TRBD1 or TRBD2 (5 bases each). V was trimmed by 5 bases and J by 7 bases, leaving 23 bases between them. This CDR3 is built from 16 residues. Germline V gene data show CDR1 as SGHVS and CDR2 as FQNEAQ.

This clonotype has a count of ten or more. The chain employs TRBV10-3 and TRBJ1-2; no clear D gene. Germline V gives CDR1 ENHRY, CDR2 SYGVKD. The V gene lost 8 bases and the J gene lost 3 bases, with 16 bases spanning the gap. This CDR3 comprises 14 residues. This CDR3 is CAIQAYSTHYGYTF. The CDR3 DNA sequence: TGTGCCATCCAGGCATACTCAACCCACTATGGCTACACCTTC.

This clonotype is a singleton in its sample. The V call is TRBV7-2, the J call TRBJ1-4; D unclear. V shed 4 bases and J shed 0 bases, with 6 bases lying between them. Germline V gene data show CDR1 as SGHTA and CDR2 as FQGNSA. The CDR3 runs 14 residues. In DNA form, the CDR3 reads TGTGCCAGCAGCTCGAGTGCAACTAATGAAAAACTGTTTTTT. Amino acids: CASSSSATNEKLFF.

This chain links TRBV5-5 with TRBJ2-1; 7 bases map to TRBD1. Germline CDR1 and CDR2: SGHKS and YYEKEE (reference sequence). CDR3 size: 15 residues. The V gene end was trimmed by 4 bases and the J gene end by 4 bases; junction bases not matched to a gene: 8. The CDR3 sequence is CASSEGQLIYNEQFF. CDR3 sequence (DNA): TGTGCCAGCAGCGAGGGACAGTTGATATACAATGAGCAGTTCTTC.

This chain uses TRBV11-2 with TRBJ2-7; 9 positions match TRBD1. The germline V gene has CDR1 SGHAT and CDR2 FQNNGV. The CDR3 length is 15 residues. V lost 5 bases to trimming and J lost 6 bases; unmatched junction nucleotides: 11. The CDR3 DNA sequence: TGTGCCAGCAGCCTAGCTCTACAGGGGGCCCCCGAGCAGTACTTC. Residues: CASSLALQGAPEQYF.

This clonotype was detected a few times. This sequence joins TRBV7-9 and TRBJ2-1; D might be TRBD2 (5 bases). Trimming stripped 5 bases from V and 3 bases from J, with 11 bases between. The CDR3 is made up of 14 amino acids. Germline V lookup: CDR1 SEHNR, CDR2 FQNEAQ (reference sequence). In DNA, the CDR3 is TGTGCCAGCAGCGCCTCAAGCGGCTACAATGAGCAGTTCTTC. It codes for CASSASSGYNEQFF.

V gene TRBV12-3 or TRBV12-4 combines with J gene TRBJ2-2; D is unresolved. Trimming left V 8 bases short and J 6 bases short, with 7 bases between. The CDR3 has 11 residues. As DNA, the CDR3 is TGTGCCAGCGCGAAACCCGGGGAGCTGTTTTTT. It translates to CASAKPGELFF.

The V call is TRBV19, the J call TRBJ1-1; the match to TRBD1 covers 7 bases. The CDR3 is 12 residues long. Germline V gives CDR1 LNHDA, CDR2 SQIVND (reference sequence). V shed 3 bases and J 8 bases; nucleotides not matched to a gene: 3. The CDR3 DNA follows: TGTGCCAGTAGTATGCGACAGGGCGAAGCTTTCTTT. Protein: CASSMRQGEAFF. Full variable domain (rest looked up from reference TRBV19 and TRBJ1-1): DGGITQSPKYLFRKEGQNVTLSCEQNLNHDAMYWYRQDPGQGLRLIYYSQIVNDFQKGDIAEGYSVSREKKESFPLTVTSAQKNPTAFYLCASSMRQGEAFFGQGTRLTVV.

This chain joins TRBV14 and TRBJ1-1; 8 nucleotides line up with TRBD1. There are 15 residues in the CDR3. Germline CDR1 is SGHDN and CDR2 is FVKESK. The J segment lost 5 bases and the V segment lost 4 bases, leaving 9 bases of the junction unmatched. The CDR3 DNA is TGTGCCAGCAGCCGCCTAACAGGGGGTGGTACTGAAGCTTTCTTT. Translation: CASSRLTGGGTEAFF.

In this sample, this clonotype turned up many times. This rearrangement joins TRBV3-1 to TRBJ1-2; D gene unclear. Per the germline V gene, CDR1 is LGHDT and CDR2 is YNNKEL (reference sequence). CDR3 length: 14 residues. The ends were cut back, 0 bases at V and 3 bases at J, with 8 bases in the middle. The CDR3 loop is CASSQEPSDYGYTF. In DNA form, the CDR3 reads TGTGCCAGCAGCCAAGAACCGTCCGACTATGGCTACACCTTC.

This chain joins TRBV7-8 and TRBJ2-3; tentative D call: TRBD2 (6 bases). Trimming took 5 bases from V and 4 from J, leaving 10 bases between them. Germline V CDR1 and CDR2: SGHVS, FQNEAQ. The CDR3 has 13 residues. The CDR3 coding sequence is TGTGCCAGCAGCAAAGGGACTGCAGATACGCAGTATTTT. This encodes CASSKGTADTQYF.

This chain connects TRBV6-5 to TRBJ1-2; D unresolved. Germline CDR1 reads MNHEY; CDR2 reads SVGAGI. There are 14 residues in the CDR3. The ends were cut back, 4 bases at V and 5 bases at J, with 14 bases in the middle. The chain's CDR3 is CASSSVQDSYGYTF. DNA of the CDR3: TGTGCCAGCAGTTCCGTCCAGGATTCGTATGGCTACACCTTC.

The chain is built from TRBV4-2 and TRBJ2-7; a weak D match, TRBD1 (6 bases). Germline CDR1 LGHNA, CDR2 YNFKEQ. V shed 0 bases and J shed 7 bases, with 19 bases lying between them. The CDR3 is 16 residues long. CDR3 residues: CASSQDRQDWPPEQYF. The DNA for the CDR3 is TGTGCCAGCAGCCAAGATCGACAGGACTGGCCCCCTGAGCAGTACTTC.

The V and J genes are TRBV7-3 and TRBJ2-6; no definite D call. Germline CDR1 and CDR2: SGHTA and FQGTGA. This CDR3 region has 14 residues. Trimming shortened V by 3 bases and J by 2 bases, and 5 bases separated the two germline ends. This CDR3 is CASSLQTGANVLTF. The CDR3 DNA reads TGTGCCAGCAGCTTGCAAACTGGGGCCAACGTCCTGACTTTC.

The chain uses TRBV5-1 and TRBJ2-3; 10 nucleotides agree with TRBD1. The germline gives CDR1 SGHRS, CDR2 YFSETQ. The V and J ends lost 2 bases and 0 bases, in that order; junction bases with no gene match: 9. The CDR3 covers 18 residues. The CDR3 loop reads CASSFDRGPLSSTDTQYF. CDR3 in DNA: TGCGCCAGCAGCTTTGACAGGGGGCCCTTAAGTAGCACAGATACGCAGTATTTT. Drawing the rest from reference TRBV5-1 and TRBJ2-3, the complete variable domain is KAGVTQTPRYLIKTRGQQVTLSCSPISGHRSVSWYQQTPGQGLQFLFEYFSETQRNKGNFPGRFSGRQFSNSRSEMNVSTLELGDSALYLCASSFDRGPLSSTDTQYFGPGTRLTVL.